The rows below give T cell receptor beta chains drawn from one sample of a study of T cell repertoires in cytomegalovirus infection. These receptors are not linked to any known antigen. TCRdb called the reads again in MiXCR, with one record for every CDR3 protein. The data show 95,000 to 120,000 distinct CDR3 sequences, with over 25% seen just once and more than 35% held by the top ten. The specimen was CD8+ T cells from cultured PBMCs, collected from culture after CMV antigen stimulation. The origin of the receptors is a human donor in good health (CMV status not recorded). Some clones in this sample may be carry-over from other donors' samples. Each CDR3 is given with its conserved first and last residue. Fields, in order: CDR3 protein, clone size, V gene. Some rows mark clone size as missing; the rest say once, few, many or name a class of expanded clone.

CDR3: CASSVDGSYNEQFF; size: NA; V: TRBV9
CDR3: CASSLSGNSPLHF; size: NA; V: TRBV7-6
CDR3: CASSPRQGMATNEKLFF; size: NA; V: TRBV12-3/TRBV12-4
CDR3: CASSSRFWAGETYEQYF; size: NA; V: TRBV19
CDR3: CASSYLGGGGTDTQYF; size: NA; V: TRBV7-8
CDR3: CASSSLRPPGTGGEQYF; size: few; V: TRBV12-3/TRBV12-4
CDR3: CASSPGTANTEAFF; size: many; V: TRBV7-2
CDR3: CASSLEAVSNYSYTF; size: NA; V: TRBV7-4
CDR3: CASSISLTELNTEAFF; size: NA; V: TRBV19
CDR3: CASSEWSGTDTQYF; size: NA; V: TRBV6-4
CDR3: CASSSPLAYNEQFF; size: many; V: TRBV7-2
CDR3: CASSLGQGTDEQYF; size: many; V: TRBV7-2
CDR3: CSAIPGQGRARAFF; size: many; V: TRBV20-1
CDR3: CASLRKNTEAFF; size: few; V: TRBV2
CDR3: CASRPEETGAYNSPLHF; size: NA; V: TRBV2
CDR3: CASRDLYEQYF; size: few; V: TRBV25-1
CDR3: CASSSSLRVLITDTQYF; size: few; V: TRBV28
CDR3: CASSMGQVYGYTF; size: NA; V: TRBV19
CDR3: CASRHLGRSSYEQYF; size: medium-sized; V: TRBV7-8
CDR3: CASTRGFSGANVLTF; size: few; V: TRBV27
CDR3: CASSPPGEGYTF; size: NA; V: TRBV6-1
CDR3: CASSPGQDGGHGYTF; size: NA; V: TRBV12-3/TRBV12-4
CDR3: CASIDGELFF; size: few; V: TRBV6-1
CDR3: CATRLADLSGELFF; size: few; V: TRBV6-1
CDR3: CASSQGPMRFF; size: NA; V: TRBV6-5
CDR3: CASSHLTDLNTEAFF; size: NA; V: TRBV6-2/TRBV6-3
CDR3: CASRGQGSGIAFF; size: few; V: TRBV6-1
CDR3: CASSFAGSNTIYF; size: few; V: TRBV11-2
CDR3: CASSATLRFGTSGGLNEQFF; size: NA; V: TRBV7-9
CDR3: CASSSTSSTDTQYF; size: few; V: TRBV6-2/TRBV6-3
CDR3: CASSRDSSYEQYF; size: NA; V: TRBV4-1
CDR3: CASSLSEDSITDTQYF; size: NA; V: TRBV12-3/TRBV12-4
CDR3: CASSQGMNTEAFF; size: NA; V: TRBV4-1
CDR3: CASSSGDSLITGYTF; size: few; V: TRBV5-4
CDR3: CASTRSLAGGTYEQYF; size: NA; V: TRBV2
CDR3: CASSQALIRAQYGYTF; size: many; V: TRBV28
CDR3: CASSEIAADYNEQFF; size: many; V: TRBV2
CDR3: CASSLNRRARYEQYF; size: NA; V: TRBV27
CDR3: CASSLGTSGVYEQYF; size: many; V: TRBV7-2
CDR3: CASSSRGETQYF; size: NA; V: TRBV7-9
CDR3: CASSYSRVGNQPQHF; size: few; V: TRBV6-6
CDR3: CASRSGDLSSYNEQFF; size: NA; V: TRBV6-6
CDR3: CASSSGDEQYF; size: NA; V: TRBV7-9
CDR3: CASSGRIETGELFF; size: few; V: TRBV2
CDR3: CASSSDRSNQPQHF; size: many; V: TRBV7-9
CDR3: CASREGRITDTQYF; size: NA; V: TRBV7-9
CDR3: CASSPHRVSRYEQFF; size: many; V: TRBV5-8
CDR3: CAISEGWGNQPQHF; size: few; V: TRBV10-3
CDR3: CASSSAGVYGYTF; size: NA; V: TRBV27
CDR3: CASSHPRNPEAFF; size: many; V: TRBV4-1
CDR3: CASSSVRVYEQYF; size: NA; V: TRBV6-1
CDR3: CASSFGSGSTEAFF; size: many; V: TRBV5-1
CDR3: CASSHPSADTQYF; size: NA; V: TRBV6-2/TRBV6-3